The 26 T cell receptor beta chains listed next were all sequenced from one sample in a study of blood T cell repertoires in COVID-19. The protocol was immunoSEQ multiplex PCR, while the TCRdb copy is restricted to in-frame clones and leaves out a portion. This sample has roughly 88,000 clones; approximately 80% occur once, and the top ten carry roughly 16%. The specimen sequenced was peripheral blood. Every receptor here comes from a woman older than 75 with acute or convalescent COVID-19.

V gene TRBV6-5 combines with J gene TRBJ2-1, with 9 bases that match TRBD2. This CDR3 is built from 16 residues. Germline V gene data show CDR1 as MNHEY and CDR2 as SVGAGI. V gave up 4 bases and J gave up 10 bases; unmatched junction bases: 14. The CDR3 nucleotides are TGTGCCAGCAGTTCCTCCGCTAGCGGGGCACCTCAGGAGCAGTTCTTC. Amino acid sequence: CASSSSASGAPQEQFF.

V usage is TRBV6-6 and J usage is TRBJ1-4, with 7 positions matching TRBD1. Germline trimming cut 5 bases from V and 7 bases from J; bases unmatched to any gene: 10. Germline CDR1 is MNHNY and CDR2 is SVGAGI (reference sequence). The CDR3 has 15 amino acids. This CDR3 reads CASSPQTGQVEKLFF. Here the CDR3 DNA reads TGTGCCAGCAGTCCGCAGACAGGGCAGGTTGAAAAACTGTTTTTT.

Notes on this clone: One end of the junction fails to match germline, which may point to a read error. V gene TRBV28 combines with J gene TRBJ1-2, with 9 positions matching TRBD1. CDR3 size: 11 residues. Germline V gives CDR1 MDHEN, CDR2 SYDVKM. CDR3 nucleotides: TGTGCCAGCAATACTCGGGACAGGGTGGGCTTC. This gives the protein CASNTRDRVGF.

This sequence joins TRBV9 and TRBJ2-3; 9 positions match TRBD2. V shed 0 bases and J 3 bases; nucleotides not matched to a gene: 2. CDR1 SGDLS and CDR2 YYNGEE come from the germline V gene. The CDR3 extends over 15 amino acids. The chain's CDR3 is CASSVDSGGTDTQYF. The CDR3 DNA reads TGTGCCAGCAGCGTAGATAGCGGGGGAACAGATACGCAGTATTTT.

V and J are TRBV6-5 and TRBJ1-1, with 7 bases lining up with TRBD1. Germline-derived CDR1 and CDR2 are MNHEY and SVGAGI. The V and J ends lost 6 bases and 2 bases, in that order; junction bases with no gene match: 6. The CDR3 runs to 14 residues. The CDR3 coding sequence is TGTGCCAGCAGCTCGACAGGGTACAACACTGAAGCTTTCTTT. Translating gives CASSSTGYNTEAFF.

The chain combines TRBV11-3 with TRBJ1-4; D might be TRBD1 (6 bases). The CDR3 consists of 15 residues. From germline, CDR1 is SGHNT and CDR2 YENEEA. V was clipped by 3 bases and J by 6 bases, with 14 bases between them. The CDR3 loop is CASSFGGAGDEKLFF. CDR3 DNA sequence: TGTGCCAGCAGCTTCGGGGGGGCAGGGGATGAAAAACTGTTTTTT.

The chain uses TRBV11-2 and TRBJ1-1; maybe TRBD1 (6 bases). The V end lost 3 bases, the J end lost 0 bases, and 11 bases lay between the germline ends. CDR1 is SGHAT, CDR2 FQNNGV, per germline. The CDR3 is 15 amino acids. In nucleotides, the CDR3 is TGTGCCAGCAGCTTGTTACAGGGAGTGAACACTGAAGCTTTCTTT. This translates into CASSLLQGVNTEAFF.

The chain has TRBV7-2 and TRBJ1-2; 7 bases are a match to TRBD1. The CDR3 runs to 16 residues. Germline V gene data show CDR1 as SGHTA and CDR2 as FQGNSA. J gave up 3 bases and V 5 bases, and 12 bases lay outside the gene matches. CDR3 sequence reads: CASSVETGLGDYGYTF. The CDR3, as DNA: TGTGCCAGCAGCGTTGAGACAGGGTTGGGTGACTATGGCTACACCTTC.

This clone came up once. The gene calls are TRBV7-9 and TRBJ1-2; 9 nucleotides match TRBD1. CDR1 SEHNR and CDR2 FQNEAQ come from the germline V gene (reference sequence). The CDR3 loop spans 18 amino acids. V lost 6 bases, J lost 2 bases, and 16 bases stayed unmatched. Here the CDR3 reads CASSLPFGGTGRNYGYTF. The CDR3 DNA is TGTGCCAGCAGTCTACCCTTCGGGGGGACAGGGCGAAACTATGGCTACACCTTC. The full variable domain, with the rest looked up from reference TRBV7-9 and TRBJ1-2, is DTGVSQNPRHKITKRGQNVTFRCDPISEHNRLYWYRQTLGQGPEFLTYFQNEAQLEKSRLLSDRFSAERPKGSFSTLEIQRTEQGDSAMYLCASSLPFGGTGRNYGYTFGSGTRLTVV.

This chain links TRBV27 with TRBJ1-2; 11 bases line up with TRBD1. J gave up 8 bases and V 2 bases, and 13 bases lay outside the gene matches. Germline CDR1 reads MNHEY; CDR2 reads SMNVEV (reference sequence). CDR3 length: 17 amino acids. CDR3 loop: CASSLATPGQGVKGYTF. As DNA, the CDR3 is TGTGCCAGCAGTTTAGCTACCCCGGGACAGGGGGTCAAAGGCTACACCTTC.

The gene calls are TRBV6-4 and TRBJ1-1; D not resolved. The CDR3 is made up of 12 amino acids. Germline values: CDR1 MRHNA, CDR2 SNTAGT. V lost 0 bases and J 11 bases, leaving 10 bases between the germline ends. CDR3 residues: CASSDSSRKAFF. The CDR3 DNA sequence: TGTGCCAGCAGTGACTCCTCCAGAAAGGCTTTCTTT.

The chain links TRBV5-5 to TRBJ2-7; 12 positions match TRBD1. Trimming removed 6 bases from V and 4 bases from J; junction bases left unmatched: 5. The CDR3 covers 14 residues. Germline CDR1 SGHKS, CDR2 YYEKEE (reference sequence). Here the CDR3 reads CASTWDRGLYEQYF. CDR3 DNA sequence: TGTGCCAGCACCTGGGACAGGGGGCTTTACGAGCAGTACTTC.

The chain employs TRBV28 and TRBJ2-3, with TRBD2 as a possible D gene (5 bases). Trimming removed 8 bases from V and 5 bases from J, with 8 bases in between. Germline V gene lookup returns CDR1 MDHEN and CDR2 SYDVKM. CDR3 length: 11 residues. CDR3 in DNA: TGTGCCAGCGCTGAGGGAGATACGCAGTATTTT. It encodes CASAEGDTQYF.

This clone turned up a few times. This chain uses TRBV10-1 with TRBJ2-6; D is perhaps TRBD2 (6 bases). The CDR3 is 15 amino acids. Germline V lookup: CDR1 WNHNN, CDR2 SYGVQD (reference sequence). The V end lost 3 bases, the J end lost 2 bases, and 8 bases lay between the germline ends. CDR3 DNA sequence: TGCGCCAGCAGTGACGGAGGGACTGGGGCCAACGTCCTGACTTTC. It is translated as CASSDGGTGANVLTF.

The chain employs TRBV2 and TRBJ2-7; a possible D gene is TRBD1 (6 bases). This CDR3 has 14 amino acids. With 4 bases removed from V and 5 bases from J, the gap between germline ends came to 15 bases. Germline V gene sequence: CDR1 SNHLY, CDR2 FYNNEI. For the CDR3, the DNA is TGTGCCAGCAGTGGTCCCACTACAGGGCACGAGCAGTACTTC. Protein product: CASSGPTTGHEQYF.

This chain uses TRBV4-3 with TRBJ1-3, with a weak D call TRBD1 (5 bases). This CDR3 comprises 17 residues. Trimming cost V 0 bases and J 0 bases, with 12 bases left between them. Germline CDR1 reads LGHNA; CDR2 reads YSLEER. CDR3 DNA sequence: TGCGCCAGCAGCCAAGATAGGACAAGGGGCTCTGGAAACACCATATATTTT. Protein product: CASSQDRTRGSGNTIYF.

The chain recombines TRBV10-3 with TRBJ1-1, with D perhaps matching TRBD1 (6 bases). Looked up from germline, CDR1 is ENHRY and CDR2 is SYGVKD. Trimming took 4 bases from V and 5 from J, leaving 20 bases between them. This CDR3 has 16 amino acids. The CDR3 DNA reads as TGTGCCATCAGTGGAATGTATGGGGGGGCGAGTACTGAAGCTTTCTTT. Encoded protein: CAISGMYGGASTEAFF.

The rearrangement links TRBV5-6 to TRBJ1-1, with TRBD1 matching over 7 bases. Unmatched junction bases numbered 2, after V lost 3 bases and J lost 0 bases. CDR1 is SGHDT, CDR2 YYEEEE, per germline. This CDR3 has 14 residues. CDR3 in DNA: TGTGCCAGCAGCTCGACAGGGTTGAACACTGAAGCTTTCTTT. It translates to CASSSTGLNTEAFF.

CDR3 sequence (DNA): TGTGCCAGCAGCTTCAGACTAGCGGGGGTCACAGATACGCAGTATTTT. Translating gives CASSFRLAGVTDTQYF. The chain carries TRBV5-6 and TRBJ2-3; 12 bases line up with TRBD2. V shed 2 bases and J 2 bases; nucleotides not matched to a gene: 3. Germline CDR1 and CDR2: SGHDT and YYEEEE. The CDR3 is 16 amino acids.

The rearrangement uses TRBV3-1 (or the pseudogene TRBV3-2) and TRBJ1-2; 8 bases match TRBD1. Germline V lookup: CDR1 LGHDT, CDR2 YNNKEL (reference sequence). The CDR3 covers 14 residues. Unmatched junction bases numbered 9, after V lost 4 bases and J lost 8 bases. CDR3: CASSPRSGGVGYTF. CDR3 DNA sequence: TGTGCCAGCAGCCCCCGTTCAGGGGGCGTCGGCTACACCTTC.

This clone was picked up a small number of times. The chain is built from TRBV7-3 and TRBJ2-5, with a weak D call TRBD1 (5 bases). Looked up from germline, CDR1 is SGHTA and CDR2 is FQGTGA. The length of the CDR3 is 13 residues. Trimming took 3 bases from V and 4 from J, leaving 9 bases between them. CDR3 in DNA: TGTGCCAGCAGCTTTTCTAGGGGAGAGACCCAGTACTTC. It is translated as CASSFSRGETQYF.

The CDR3 region has the DNA TGTGCCAGCAGCCTCAGGGGAAACACCGGGGAGCTGTTTTTT. It encodes CASSLRGNTGELFF. The gene calls are TRBV5-4 and TRBJ2-2, with D perhaps TRBD1 (6 bases). The germline CDR1 and CDR2 sequences are SGHNT and YYREEE (reference sequence). V was trimmed by 4 bases and J by 2 bases, leaving 9 bases between them. This CDR3 contains 14 residues.

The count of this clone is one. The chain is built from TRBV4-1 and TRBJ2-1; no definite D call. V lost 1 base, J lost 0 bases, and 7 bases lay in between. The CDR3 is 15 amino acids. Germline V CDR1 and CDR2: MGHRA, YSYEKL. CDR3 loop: CASSQGPSSYNEQFF. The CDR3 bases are TGCGCCAGCAGCCAAGGGCCCAGCTCCTACAATGAGCAGTTCTTC.

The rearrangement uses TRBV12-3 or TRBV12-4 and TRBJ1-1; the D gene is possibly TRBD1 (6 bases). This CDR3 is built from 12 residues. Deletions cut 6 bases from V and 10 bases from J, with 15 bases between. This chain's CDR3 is CASSIGGGGAFF. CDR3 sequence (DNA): TGTGCCAGCAGCATAGGGGGGGGTGGAGCTTTCTTT.

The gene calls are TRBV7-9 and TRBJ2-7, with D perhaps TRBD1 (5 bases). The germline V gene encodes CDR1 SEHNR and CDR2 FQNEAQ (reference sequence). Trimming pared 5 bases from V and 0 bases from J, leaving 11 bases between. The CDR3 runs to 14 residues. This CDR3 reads CASSPPQDSYEQYF. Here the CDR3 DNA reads TGTGCCAGCAGCCCCCCACAGGACTCCTACGAGCAGTACTTC. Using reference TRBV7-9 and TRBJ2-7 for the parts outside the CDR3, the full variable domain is DTGVSQNPRHKITKRGQNVTFRCDPISEHNRLYWYRQTLGQGPEFLTYFQNEAQLEKSRLLSDRFSAERPKGSFSTLEIQRTEQGDSAMYLCASSPPQDSYEQYFGPGTRLTVT.

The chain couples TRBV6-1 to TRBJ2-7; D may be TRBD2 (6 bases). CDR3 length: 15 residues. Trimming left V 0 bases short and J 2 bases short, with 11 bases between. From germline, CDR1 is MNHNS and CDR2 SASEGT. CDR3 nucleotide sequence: TGTGCCAGCAGTGAAGCTCCGACTAGGGCCTACGAGCAGTACTTC. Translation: CASSEAPTRAYEQYF.